The 25 T cell receptor beta chains below all came from one sample that was sequenced in a study of shared clonotypes between healthy human individuals. The protocol was immunoSEQ multiplex PCR, while the TCRdb copy is restricted to in-frame clones and leaves out a portion. The data hold 650,000 to 700,000 clones, with roughly 87% observed a single time. Specimen: memory CD8+ T cells from PBMCs. As to subset: CD45RO+ cells pooled with CCR7-negative TemRA cells. The receptors shown here come from a man aged 18 to 29 in good health. Some clones in this sample may be carry-over from other donors' samples.

V gene TRBV27 combines with J gene TRBJ2-3; no firm D call. The V gene lost 3 bases and the J gene lost 1 base, with 14 bases spanning the gap. The CDR3 runs 16 residues. Germline V gives CDR1 MNHEY, CDR2 SMNVEV (reference sequence). In DNA form, the CDR3 reads TGTGCCAGCAGTTTCATCATACCAGGTGGCACAGATACGCAGTATTTT. This translates into CASSFIIPGGTDTQYF.

The V and J genes are TRBV2 and TRBJ2-1; D might be TRBD1 (6 bases). Germline CDR1 is SNHLY and CDR2 is FYNNEI. The CDR3 sequence is 16 residues long. The V end was cut by 6 bases, the J end by 6 bases, with 21 bases between. The CDR3 bases are TGTGCCAGCAGGGACCCGCGACAGGCCCTGGGCAATGAGCAGTTCTTC. It encodes CASRDPRQALGNEQFF.

This chain uses TRBV4-1 with TRBJ2-5, with a possible D match to TRBD2 (6 bases). The DNA end favors TRBJ2-7, so the J call may be wrong. The CDR3 is 14 amino acids. Germline assignment: CDR1 MGHRA and CDR2 YSYEKL. This chain's CDR3 is CASSTLLAAYEQYF. CDR3 DNA sequence: TGCGCCAGCTCCACTCTGTTAGCGGCCTACGAGCAGTACTTC.

The chain carries TRBV9 and TRBJ1-1; D call uncertain. The CDR3 is 13 residues long. Looked up from germline, CDR1 is SGDLS and CDR2 is YYNGEE. V shed 0 bases and J shed 2 bases, with 5 bases lying between them. The CDR3 loop reads CASSVVINTEAFF. CDR3 DNA sequence: TGTGCCAGCAGCGTAGTAATCAACACTGAAGCTTTCTTT. The whole variable domain, remainder taken from reference TRBV9 and TRBJ1-1, is DSGVTQTPKHLITATGQRVTLRCSPRSGDLSVYWYQQSLDQGLQFLIQYYNGEERAKGNILERFSAQQFPDLHSELNLSSLELGDSALYFCASSVVINTEAFFGQGTRLTVV.

The V call is TRBV25-1, the J call TRBJ2-2; D gene unclear. Germline V CDR1 and CDR2: MGHDK, SYGVNS. The CDR3 runs to 12 residues. The V and J ends lost 4 bases and 7 bases respectively, with 7 bases between them. CDR3 protein: CASSGRFGELFF. The CDR3 DNA reads TGTGCCAGCAGTGGGCGGTTCGGGGAGCTGTTTTTT.

This clone was seen a handful of times. The chain joins TRBV4-1 to TRBJ1-1; D remains ambiguous. Germline values: CDR1 MGHRA, CDR2 YSYEKL. The CDR3 runs to 14 residues. V was pared by 1 base and J by 0 bases, with 6 bases between. CDR3 nucleotides: TGCGCCAGCAGCCAAGTCCTGATGAACACTGAAGCTTTCTTT. Protein: CASSQVLMNTEAFF.

This sequence joins TRBV10-3 and TRBJ2-2, with D perhaps TRBD1 or TRBD2 (5 bases each). Germline V CDR1 and CDR2: ENHRY, SYGVKD. Trimming removed 6 bases from V and 1 base from J, with 24 bases in between. The CDR3 has 19 residues. The CDR3 region has the DNA TGTGCCATCAGCAGACACCGTAAAACCAGGGAGATGAACACCGGGGAGCTGTTTTTT. As protein: CAISRHRKTREMNTGELFF.

The chain recombines TRBV11-1 with TRBJ2-1, with 7 positions matching TRBD2. The length of the CDR3 is 16 residues. From germline, CDR1 is SGHAT and CDR2 FQDESV (reference sequence). With V trimmed by 6 bases and J by 6 bases, 14 bases remained unmatched. CDR3 amino acids: CASRGMIGVAGNEQFF. As DNA, the CDR3 is TGTGCCAGCAGGGGTATGATAGGAGTAGCGGGCAATGAGCAGTTCTTC. Full variable domain (rest looked up from reference TRBV11-1 and TRBJ2-1): EAEVAQSPRYKITEKSQAVAFWCDPISGHATLYWYRQILGQGPELLVQFQDESVVDDSQLPKDRFSAERLKGVDSTLKIQPAELGDSAMYLCASRGMIGVAGNEQFFGPGTRLTVL.

The V call is TRBV9, the J call TRBJ2-5, with a possible D match to TRBD1 (6 bases). V was trimmed by 1 base and J by 5 bases, leaving 12 bases between them. CDR3 size: 14 residues. CDR1 SGDLS and CDR2 YYNGEE come from the germline V gene. CDR3 coding DNA: TGTGCCAGCAGCGTAAGGGGGTTTGGGGAGACCCAGTACTTC. Its translation is CASSVRGFGETQYF.

V and J are TRBV11-2 and TRBJ2-7; D tentatively reads TRBD1 or TRBD2 (7 bases each). The ends were cut back, 5 bases at V and 4 bases at J, with 18 bases in the middle. The V gene's germline CDR1 is SGHAT and CDR2 FQNNGV. The CDR3 sequence is 15 residues long. CDR3 in amino acids: CASSPQGGAGYEQYF. The DNA for the CDR3 is TGTGCCAGCAGCCCGCAGGGGGGGGCGGGTTACGAGCAGTACTTC. Full variable domain (missing parts from reference TRBV11-2 and TRBJ2-7): EAGVAQSPRYKIIEKRQSVAFWCNPISGHATLYWYQQILGQGPKLLIQFQNNGVVDDSQLPKDRFSAERLKGVDSTLKIQPAKLEDSAVYLCASSPQGGAGYEQYFGPGTRLTVT.

V usage is TRBV30 and J usage is TRBJ1-2; TRBD1 matches 8 bases. The CDR3 spans 15 residues. Germline lookup yields CDR1 GTSNPN and CDR2 SVGIG (reference sequence). After removal of 3 bases from V and 8 bases from J, the junction contained 14 bases not matched to a gene. The CDR3 region is CAWSLKDRGAGGYTF. DNA for the CDR3: TGTGCCTGGAGCCTTAAAGACAGGGGAGCAGGAGGCTACACCTTC.

This clone was seen once. The chain uses TRBV27 and TRBJ2-7; TRBD2 matches 10 bases. The CDR3 length is 15 residues. Looked up from germline, CDR1 is MNHEY and CDR2 is SMNVEV (reference sequence). V lost 6 bases, J lost 2 bases, and 7 bases stayed unmatched. CDR3 nucleotide sequence: TGTGCCAGCAGCCACCGCAGCGGGAGGGCCTACGAGCAGTACTTC. As protein: CASSHRSGRAYEQYF.

This chain connects TRBV7-3 to TRBJ2-3; 7 positions agree with TRBD2. CDR3 size: 14 residues. V dropped 5 bases and J dropped 3; count of bases not matched to a gene: 5. The germline CDR1 and CDR2 sequences are SGHTA and FQGTGA. The CDR3 DNA reads TGTGCCAGCAGCCCCTGGGGGGGTACAGATACGCAGTATTTT. It encodes CASSPWGGTDTQYF. The full variable domain, rest sourced from reference TRBV7-3 and TRBJ2-3, is GAGVSQTPSNKVTEKGKYVELRCDPISGHTALYWYRQSLGQGPEFLIYFQGTGAADDSGLPNDRFFAVRPEGSVSTLKIQRTERGDSAVYLCASSPWGGTDTQYFGPGTRLTVL.

In its sample, this clone was seen once. The chain recombines TRBV6-5 with TRBJ2-3; D gene ambiguous. The CDR3 extends over 15 amino acids. CDR1 is MNHEY and CDR2 is SVGAGI in the germline V gene. V was pared by 0 bases and J by 2 bases, with 9 bases between. The chain's CDR3 is CASSYSRRFTDTQYF. CDR3 DNA sequence: TGTGCCAGCAGTTACTCGAGACGGTTCACAGATACGCAGTATTTT.

The chain joins TRBV27 to TRBJ2-3, with D perhaps matching TRBD1 (6 bases). The CDR3 is 15 amino acids. V gave up 4 bases and J gave up 2 bases, with 13 bases separating them. Germline lookup yields CDR1 MNHEY and CDR2 SMNVEV (reference sequence). The DNA of the CDR3 is TGTGCCAGCAGTTGGTCCACAGGGTTCACAGATACGCAGTATTTT. This encodes CASSWSTGFTDTQYF.

V usage is TRBV2 and J usage is TRBJ2-1; TRBD2 matches at 9 bases. Germline V CDR1 and CDR2: SNHLY, FYNNEI. V shed 0 bases, J shed 3 bases, and the junction held 9 bases outside the gene matches. The CDR3 loop spans 18 amino acids. CDR3 DNA: TGTGCCAGCAGTGAAGCGCGTCCTCTAGCGGGGATCTACAATGAGCAGTTCTTC. Amino acid sequence: CASSEARPLAGIYNEQFF.

The chain combines TRBV7-9 with TRBJ2-7; 12 bases are a match to TRBD2. CDR3 length: 15 residues. V lost 2 bases and J lost 4; bases outside the gene matches: 3. The V gene's germline CDR1 is SEHNR and CDR2 FQNEAQ (reference sequence). The CDR3 nucleotides read TGTGCCAGCAGCTTACTAGCGGGAGGGCTGTACGAGCAGTACTTC. This gives the protein CASSLLAGGLYEQYF.

The rearrangement links TRBV14 to TRBJ2-2; TRBD2 matches at 12 bases. V was clipped by 4 bases and J by 0 bases; unmatched bases: 9. This CDR3 contains 19 residues. Per the germline V gene, CDR1 is SGHDN and CDR2 is FVKESK. The CDR3 coding sequence is TGTGCCAGCAGCCTCAGACTAGCGGGAGTTCACGCGAACACCGGGGAGCTGTTTTTT. Its protein product is CASSLRLAGVHANTGELFF.

This clone came up once. This chain uses TRBV4-3 with TRBJ2-2; 10 bases fit TRBD2. This CDR3 contains 15 residues. V trimming: 5 bases; J trimming: 7 bases; junction bases outside the gene matches: 7. CDR1 is LGHNA, CDR2 YSLEER, per germline. The CDR3 is CASSSTGTSVGELFF. CDR3 DNA sequence: TGCGCCAGCAGCTCTACCGGGACTAGCGTCGGGGAGCTGTTTTTT.

The rearrangement uses TRBV28 and TRBJ2-1; D is tentatively TRBD1 or TRBD2 (6 bases each). This CDR3 is built from 16 residues. Per the germline V gene, CDR1 is MDHEN and CDR2 is SYDVKM. The ends were cut back, 4 bases at V and 1 base at J, with 14 bases in the middle. The CDR3 DNA reads as TGTGCCAGCAGTTCAAGTTGGGGGGCATCCTACAATGAGCAGTTCTTC. Protein product: CASSSSWGASYNEQFF.

The chain links TRBV4-2 to TRBJ1-4, with D possibly matching TRBD1 (5 bases). Trimming left V 7 bases short and J 4 bases short, with 22 bases between. CDR1 LGHNA and CDR2 YNFKEQ come from the germline V gene. The CDR3 sequence is 17 residues long. DNA of the CDR3: TGTGCCAGCAAACGAGTGTGGGATGACAGCTATAATGAAAAACTGTTTTTT. Encoded protein: CASKRVWDDSYNEKLFF.

This clone was seen a single time. The rearrangement uses TRBV7-9 and TRBJ1-1; D possibly corresponds to TRBD1 (5 bases). Germline V CDR1 and CDR2: SEHNR, FQNEAQ (reference sequence). V gave up 5 bases and J gave up 1 base, with 14 bases separating them. CDR3 size: 15 residues. The CDR3 loop is CASSITGISNTEAFF. The CDR3 DNA reads TGTGCCAGCAGCATCACAGGAATTTCGAACACTGAAGCTTTCTTT.

This clone was picked up one time. The V gene is TRBV10-3, the J gene TRBJ2-5, with 9 bases aligning to TRBD1. This CDR3 is built from 15 residues. V dropped 6 bases and J dropped 5; count of bases not matched to a gene: 10. Germline CDR1 ENHRY, CDR2 SYGVKD. The CDR3 protein is CAIRQRDREGETQYF. DNA of the CDR3: TGTGCCATCAGACAAAGGGACAGGGAGGGGGAGACCCAGTACTTC.

This chain links TRBV28 with TRBJ2-5; D tentatively fits TRBD1 or TRBD2 (5 bases each). Germline V CDR1 and CDR2: MDHEN, SYDVKM. The CDR3 is made up of 16 amino acids. The V gene lost 6 bases and the J gene lost 5 bases, with 22 bases spanning the gap. The CDR3 loop reads CASRPQRLKAGETQYF. As DNA, the CDR3 is TGTGCCAGCAGACCCCAGCGGTTGAAGGCAGGGGAGACCCAGTACTTC.

V usage is TRBV27 and J usage is TRBJ2-3; 7 bases fit TRBD1. V lost 3 bases to trimming and J lost 7 bases; unmatched junction nucleotides: 4. This CDR3 is 13 amino acids long. Germline CDR1 and CDR2: MNHEY and SMNVEV (reference sequence). The DNA for the CDR3 is TGTGCCAGCAGTTTCGGGGACAGAAATACGCAGTATTTT. This gives the protein CASSFGDRNTQYF.